This T cell receptor beta chain was captured by sequencing in a study of T cells in Graves' hyperthyroidism and ophthalmopathy. Study results and caveats: A 13 V-J signature model discriminated ophthalmopathy versus stable hyperthyroidism. Within blood appeared most thyroid clonotypes that had expanded above 0.001.

TCR beta CDR3 regions were amplified from RNA transcripts. First-round RT-PCR of the TCR CDR3 relied on the HTBI primer set. TCRdb passed the multiplex PCR reads through MiXCR, listing each CDR3 protein once. The sample has 700,000 or so distinct CDR3 sequences, around 17% seen once. Hyperthyroidism was newly diagnosed in patients aged 18 to 65 (duration under 2 months). V lost 2 bases to trimming and J lost 8 bases; unmatched junction nucleotides: 6. Per the germline V gene, CDR1 is LGHDT and CDR2 is YNNKEL (reference sequence). The CDR3 is 14 amino acids. This clonotype showed up many times. Its antigen is currently unknown.

This chain uses TRBV3-1 with TRBJ1-5; 7 positions match TRBD1. The sequencing input was blood. The TCR comes from a man younger than 35 with Graves' hyperthyroidism. In DNA, the CDR3 is TGTGCCAGCAGCCAACAGGGGGAGGCCAAGCCCCAGCATTTT. Protein product: CASSQQGEAKPQHF.